Shown below are 21 T cell receptor beta chains from a single sample sequenced in a study of blood T cell repertoires in COVID-19 (dated by TCRdb to about 2020). Library prep was done by the immunoSEQ multiplex PCR assay. Sourced from immuneACCESS, this table was stored by TCRdb with only in-frame sequences that have V and J called. A share of the clones is absent; for the studies checked, an unresolved V gene accounts for under half, and the remainder has no known explanation. This sample is represented by some 120,000 clones; roughly 90% of them were singletons. The ten largest make up roughly 3.7% of the sample. The sequencing sample was made of peripheral blood. These receptor sequences come from a man aged 50 to 60 with active COVID-19.

The chain recombines TRBV11-2 with TRBJ2-5, with TRBD2 identical over 9 bases. The CDR3 has 15 residues. CDR1 and CDR2 (germline): SGHAT, FQNNGV. V lost 0 bases, J lost 7 bases, and 6 bases stayed unmatched. CDR3 nucleotide sequence: TGTGCCAGCAGCTTAGATCGGAGCGGGGGGCGGACCCAGTACTTC. Encoded protein: CASSLDRSGGRTQYF.

The rearrangement joins TRBV12-3 or TRBV12-4 to TRBJ1-5, with D unresolved. There are 13 residues in the CDR3. Trimming pared 6 bases from V and 5 bases from J, leaving 11 bases between. The CDR3 bases are TGTGCCAGCAGGCTAGGTCGCGATCAGCCCCAGCATTTT. This translates into CASRLGRDQPQHF.

This sequence joins TRBV5-1 and TRBJ2-1; 12 positions match TRBD1. The V gene end was trimmed by 5 bases and the J gene end by 4 bases; junction bases not matched to a gene: 4. The CDR3 covers 15 residues. In germline, CDR1 is SGHRS, CDR2 YFSETQ. The CDR3 spells CASRQGQGAYNEQFF. The CDR3 coding sequence is TGCGCCAGCAGGCAGGGACAGGGGGCGTACAATGAGCAGTTCTTC.

CDR3 loop: CASRVWGGDSYEQYF. The CDR3 region has the DNA TGTGCCAGCAGGGTGTGGGGGGGCGATTCCTACGAGCAGTACTTC. The rearrangement joins TRBV6-5 to TRBJ2-7; D is possibly TRBD2 (7 bases). V was pared by 6 bases and J by 1 base, with 16 bases between. The V gene's germline CDR1 is MNHEY and CDR2 SVGAGI. The CDR3 has 15 residues.

The CDR3 sequence is CASSLISLYNEQFF. In DNA, the CDR3 is TGCGCCAGCAGCTTGATTAGCCTTTACAATGAGCAGTTCTTC. The chain recombines TRBV5-1 with TRBJ2-1; D is unresolved. Trimming stripped 1 base from V and 4 bases from J, with 9 bases between. The germline V gene encodes CDR1 SGHRS and CDR2 YFSETQ. The length of the CDR3 is 14 residues.

The gene calls are TRBV29-1 and TRBJ2-1; no reliable D call. Germline V gene lookup returns CDR1 SQVTM and CDR2 ANQGSEA. V lost 5 bases and J 5 bases, leaving 4 bases between the germline ends. CDR3 size: 10 residues. CDR3 sequence reads: CSVSHNEQFF. The CDR3 DNA sequence: TGCAGCGTTTCTCACAATGAGCAGTTCTTC.

The chain combines TRBV13 with TRBJ1-3, with D uncertain. Germline CDR1 and CDR2: PRHDT and FYEKMQ (reference sequence). Trimming left V 3 bases short and J 4 bases short, with 13 bases between. The CDR3 totals 15 residues. The CDR3 region is CASSLTLTGGNTIYF. The CDR3 DNA reads TGTGCCAGCAGCTTGACCCTTACGGGGGGAAACACCATATATTTT.

The chain has TRBV6-4 and TRBJ2-3; D possibly corresponds to TRBD1 (6 bases). The length of the CDR3 is 14 residues. Per germline, CDR1 MRHNA and CDR2 SNTAGT. Trimming pared 2 bases from V and 4 bases from J, leaving 10 bases between. CDR3 DNA sequence: TGTGCCAGCAGTGACCACAGGGTATCAGATACGCAGTATTTT. This sequence encodes CASSDHRVSDTQYF.

V is TRBV7-8 and J is TRBJ2-2; the D is unclear. The CDR3 length is 14 residues. CDR1 is SGHVS, CDR2 FQNEAQ, per germline. V gave up 3 bases and J gave up 3 bases, with 8 bases separating them. The DNA for the CDR3 is TGTGCCAGCAGCTTCCGTTTAGACACCGGGGAGCTGTTTTTT. Residues: CASSFRLDTGELFF.

The chain carries TRBV12-3 or TRBV12-4 and TRBJ2-5, with D unclear. This CDR3 is 13 amino acids long. V lost 2 bases and J lost 4, with 8 bases in between. The CDR3 reads CASSLSEIETQYF. DNA for the CDR3: TGTGCCAGCAGTTTATCGGAGATAGAGACCCAGTACTTC.

This clone occurred a few times. This rearrangement joins TRBV7-9 to TRBJ2-2; the D gene is possibly TRBD2 (5 bases). The germline gives CDR1 SEHNR, CDR2 FQNEAQ (reference sequence). The CDR3 sequence is 12 residues long. Trimming stripped 5 bases from V and 7 bases from J, with 8 bases between. In DNA, the CDR3 is TGTGCCAGCAGCGCCGGGGTCGGGGAGCTGTTTTTT. Translating gives CASSAGVGELFF.

This clone was detected a few times. The chain links TRBV4-1 to TRBJ1-5; D remains ambiguous. Germline lookup yields CDR1 MGHRA and CDR2 YSYEKL. V lost 0 bases and J 7 bases, leaving 7 bases between the germline ends. The CDR3 spans 13 residues. The CDR3 coding sequence is TGCGCCAGCAGCCAAGAGAGGTACCAGCCCCAGCATTTT. Its translation is CASSQERYQPQHF.

This clone appeared a few times. The CDR3: CASSFRNTWNYGYTF. The CDR3 region has the DNA TGTGCCAGCAGCTTCAGAAACACCTGGAACTATGGCTACACCTTC. The V and J genes are TRBV5-8 and TRBJ1-2; D is ambiguous. This CDR3 has 15 amino acids. V was pared by 2 bases and J by 2 bases, with 13 bases between. In germline, CDR1 is SGHTS, CDR2 YDEGEE.

The rearrangement uses TRBV2 and TRBJ1-2, with D perhaps TRBD1 (5 bases). Germline CDR1 reads SNHLY; CDR2 reads FYNNEI. The V end was cut by 5 bases, the J end by 4 bases, with 14 bases between. This CDR3 is 14 amino acids long. The CDR3 DNA reads as TGTGCCAGCAGTCGGCAGGGTTATGCCTATGGCTACACCTTC. Its protein is CASSRQGYAYGYTF.

The CDR3 nucleotides read TGTGCCAGCAGGACAGCGTATAGCAATCAGCCCCAGCATTTT. Its protein product is CASRTAYSNQPQHF. This chain links TRBV21-1 with TRBJ1-5; whether TRBD1, the table's D call, matches the DNA was not checked. TRBV21-1 is reported as a pseudogene. The CDR3 extends over 14 amino acids.

This clone appeared once. The J gene is TRBJ2-7, the V gene TRBV11-1; 7 bases are shared with TRBD1. J was trimmed by 3 bases and V by 5 bases; bases with no gene match: 7. This CDR3 has 14 amino acids. CDR1 and CDR2 (germline): SGHAT, FQDESV (reference sequence). The CDR3 region is CASSLGDRVYEQYF. Here the CDR3 DNA reads TGTGCCAGCAGCCTCGGGGACAGAGTCTACGAGCAGTACTTC.

The chain joins TRBV4-1 to TRBJ1-3; the D gene is possibly TRBD1 (5 bases). The CDR3 contains 19 residues. Germline V gene sequence: CDR1 MGHRA, CDR2 YSYEKL. V was clipped by 1 base and J by 0 bases, with 19 bases between them. For the CDR3, the DNA is TGCGCCAGCAGCCAAGGGGGCTTGCGGGGCTCACCCTCTGGAAACACCATATATTTT. This encodes CASSQGGLRGSPSGNTIYF.

Written as DNA, the CDR3 is TGCGCCAGCAGCTTGAGTCCTGGGGGGGGGACCCCGGATGAGCAGTTCTTC. Its translation: CASSLSPGGGTPDEQFF. The V call is TRBV5-1, the J call TRBJ2-1; TRBD2 aligns across 7 bases. With V trimmed by 1 base and J by 8 bases, 15 bases remained unmatched. CDR1 is SGHRS, CDR2 YFSETQ, per germline. The CDR3 covers 17 residues.

The chain uses TRBV10-3 and TRBJ1-1; 9 nucleotides align to TRBD1. The CDR3 has 16 residues. CDR1 ENHRY and CDR2 SYGVKD come from the germline V gene. The junction had 2 bases not matched to a gene; V was cut back by 0 bases and J by 0 bases. The DNA for the CDR3 is TGTGCCATCAGTGAGTCGGGGACAGGGATGAACACTGAAGCTTTCTTT. This gives the protein CAISESGTGMNTEAFF.

The chain employs TRBV3-1 (or the pseudogene TRBV3-2) and TRBJ1-1; 10 bases map to TRBD1. The germline V gene encodes CDR1 LGHDT and CDR2 YNNKEL (reference sequence). Losses at the gene ends were 0 bases for V and 4 bases for J; bases not matched to a gene: 11. The CDR3 spans 18 residues. CDR3 coding DNA: TGTGCCAGCAGCCAAGATAACTTTTACGGACAGGGGGTCACTGAAGCTTTCTTT. Translated: CASSQDNFYGQGVTEAFF.

The chain couples TRBV3-1 (or the pseudogene TRBV3-2) to TRBJ1-2; D possibly corresponds to TRBD1 (5 bases). V was cut by 4 bases and J by 6 bases, with 12 bases left in between. Germline V CDR1 and CDR2: LGHDT, YNNKEL (reference sequence). The length of the CDR3 is 13 residues. CDR3 region: CASSPTAINGYTF. The CDR3 nucleotides read TGTGCCAGCAGCCCGACAGCAATAAATGGCTACACCTTC.